These 15 T cell receptor beta chains came from one sample sequenced in a study of shared clonotypes between healthy human individuals. Data came from immunoSEQ multiplex PCR; TCRdb stores just in-frame clones and leaves some out. The sample lists a few hundred thousand clones, around three quarters occurring once. Sequencing input: PBMCs. These receptors were obtained from a woman between 40 and 50 years old in good health. Some clones in this sample may be carry-over from other donors' samples.

This chain links TRBV19 with TRBJ1-4, with 10 bases fitting TRBD1. Germline V CDR1 and CDR2: LNHDA, SQIVND (reference sequence). CDR3 length: 15 residues. Trimming at V came to 5 bases and at J to 10 bases, leaving 10 bases not matched to a gene. The CDR3 nucleotides are TGTGCCAGTAGTCCGAGGACAGGGGGGGATGGAAAACTGTTTTTT. It translates to CASSPRTGGDGKLFF. The full variable domain, rest sourced from reference TRBV19 and TRBJ1-4, is DGGITQSPKYLFRKEGQNVTLSCEQNLNHDAMYWYRQDPGQGLRLIYYSQIVNDFQKGDIAEGYSVSREKKESFPLTVTSAQKNPTAFYLCASSPRTGGDGKLFFGSGTQLSVL.

The rearrangement uses TRBV5-6 and TRBJ2-3, with D possibly TRBD1 on 6 matching bases. Germline lookup yields CDR1 SGHDT and CDR2 YYEEEE. V was shortened by 1 base and J by 5 bases, with 20 bases between the two germline ends. This CDR3 is 17 amino acids long. The CDR3 DNA reads TGTGCCAGCAGCTTGCTTTCCTACGGCCAGACAGGAGATACGCAGTATTTT. This sequence encodes CASSLLSYGQTGDTQYF.

The V and J genes are TRBV15 and TRBJ2-2; maybe TRBD1 (5 bases). Trimming left V 1 base short and J 3 bases short, with 9 bases between. The CDR3 extends over 15 amino acids. Germline V CDR1 and CDR2: LNHNV, YYDKDF (reference sequence). CDR3 amino acids: CATSRVGRDTGELFF. In DNA form, the CDR3 reads TGTGCCACCAGCAGAGTCGGCAGGGACACCGGGGAGCTGTTTTTT. Full variable domain (outside the CDR3, taken from reference TRBV15 and TRBJ2-2): DAMVIQNPRYQVTQFGKPVTLSCSQTLNHNVMYWYQQKSSQAPKLLFHYYDKDFNNEADTPDNFQSRRPNTSFCFLDIRSPGLGDTAMYLCATSRVGRDTGELFFGEGSRLTVL.

This chain links TRBV19 with TRBJ1-1; D not certain. The CDR3 is made up of 11 amino acids. Germline-derived CDR1 and CDR2 are LNHDA and SQIVND (reference sequence). The germline V and J ends were trimmed by 7 bases and 6 bases, with 9 bases remaining between them. Here the CDR3 reads CASIMGSEAFF. In DNA, the CDR3 is TGTGCCAGTATCATGGGATCTGAAGCTTTCTTT.

Remarks on this clone: One base separates it from a far larger clone, so it is likely a read error. The V gene is TRBV30, the J gene TRBJ1-5; D not certain. In germline, CDR1 is GTSNPN, CDR2 SVGIG (reference sequence). The V end was cut by 0 bases, the J end by 7 bases, with 10 bases between. CDR3 length equals 13 residues. CDR3 coding DNA: TGTGCCTGGAGTGTACTTGGGCACCAGCCCCAGCATTTT. As protein: CAWSVLGHQPQHF. The complete variable domain, with remaining parts taken from reference TRBV30 and TRBJ1-5, reads SQTIHQWPATLVQPVGSPLSLECTVEGTSNPNLYWYRQAAGRGLQLLFYSVGIGQISSEVPQNLSASRPQDRQFILSSKKLLLSDSGFYLCAWSVLGHQPQHFGDGTRLSIL.

The chain recombines TRBV7-9 with TRBJ2-1; 9 bases fit TRBD2. The CDR3 spans 16 residues. Germline loops: CDR1 SEHNR, CDR2 FQNEAQ (reference sequence). V was pared by 5 bases and J by 7 bases, with 12 bases of the junction left unmatched. The CDR3 sequence: CASSPGGTSMVNEQFF. CDR3 bases: TGTGCCAGCAGCCCTGGGGGGACTAGCATGGTAAATGAGCAGTTCTTC.

This clone occurred a few times. The rearrangement joins TRBV27 to TRBJ1-1; 7 nucleotides align to TRBD1. Per germline, CDR1 MNHEY and CDR2 SMNVEV (reference sequence). The CDR3 contains 13 residues. Losses at the gene ends were 1 base for V and 11 bases for J; bases not matched to a gene: 7. The CDR3 sequence is CASSLFERGQAFF. The CDR3 coding sequence is TGTGCCAGCAGTTTATTTGAACGGGGACAGGCTTTCTTT.

This rearrangement joins TRBV7-2 to TRBJ2-3; 11 bases map to TRBD2. V trimming: 5 bases; J trimming: 3 bases; junction bases outside the gene matches: 13. Germline V lookup: CDR1 SGHTA, CDR2 FQGNSA. The CDR3 consists of 18 residues. The CDR3 region is CASSRSPNPSGRTDTQYF. CDR3 bases: TGTGCCAGCAGCCGTAGCCCCAATCCTAGCGGGAGGACAGATACGCAGTATTTT.

The chain recombines TRBV18 with TRBJ2-7; D is unclear. Trimming cost V 0 bases and J 5 bases, with 20 bases left between them. The CDR3 runs 17 residues. From germline, CDR1 is KGHSH and CDR2 LQKENI. The CDR3 sequence: CASSPPWSDRMRNEQYF. Here the CDR3 DNA reads TGTGCCAGCTCACCACCTTGGTCCGATCGCATGAGGAACGAGCAGTACTTC.

The genes are TRBV5-1 and TRBJ2-3, with 7 bases aligning to TRBD2. The CDR3 sequence is 16 residues long. Germline V gives CDR1 SGHRS, CDR2 YFSETQ. With V trimmed by 0 bases and J by 0 bases, 4 bases remained unmatched. The CDR3 here is CASSLGGTTSTDTQYF. CDR3 bases: TGCGCCAGCAGCTTGGGAGGGACTACCAGCACAGATACGCAGTATTTT.

Only a few counts were recorded for this clone. J is TRBJ2-7 and V is TRBV5-4; 8 bases map to TRBD2. This CDR3 is 15 amino acids long. J gave up 2 bases and V 0 bases, and 4 bases lay outside the gene matches. Per the germline V gene, CDR1 is SGHNT and CDR2 is YYREEE (reference sequence). The chain's CDR3 is CASSLAGGRAYEQYF. Here the CDR3 DNA reads TGTGCCAGCAGCTTGGCGGGGGGGAGGGCCTACGAGCAGTACTTC.

The chain carries TRBV4-1 and TRBJ2-2; no firm D call. The germline CDR1 and CDR2 sequences are MGHRA and YSYEKL. V lost 3 bases to trimming and J lost 1 base, with 9 bases between them. The CDR3 runs to 15 residues. For the CDR3, the DNA is TGCGCCAGCAGCCATTTAGCTCGGAACACCGGGGAGCTGTTTTTT. Translating it yields CASSHLARNTGELFF.

For this clone: A much more abundant neighbour one base away suggests this may be a read error. The rearrangement links TRBV30 to TRBJ1-1, with TRBD1 as a possible D gene (5 bases). The CDR3 is 13 amino acids. Per the germline V gene, CDR1 is GTSNPN and CDR2 is SVGIG (reference sequence). The CDR3 region has the DNA TGTGCCGGGGCCCGATGGGGTAACACTGAAACTTTCTTT. Translating it yields CAGARWGNTETFF.

This chain connects TRBV4-2 to TRBJ2-7; tentatively, D is TRBD2 (5 bases). This CDR3 is 15 amino acids long. The germline V gene encodes CDR1 LGHNA and CDR2 YNFKEQ. Trimming removed 0 bases at V and 2 bases at J, with 11 bases between. For the CDR3, the DNA is TGTGCCAGCAGCCAAGAGAGAGTAGCGACCTACGAGCAGTACTTC. This gives the protein CASSQERVATYEQYF.

V is TRBV28 and J is TRBJ2-1; 8 bases agree with TRBD2. The CDR3 loop spans 17 amino acids. Germline V gene sequence: CDR1 MDHEN, CDR2 SYDVKM. With V trimmed by 2 bases and J by 4 bases, 10 bases remained unmatched. The DNA for the CDR3 is TGTGCCAGCAGTTTACAGTTCGGGTCTAGCGGGTACAATGAGCAGTTCTTC. Amino acid sequence: CASSLQFGSSGYNEQFF.